The sequence of this T cell receptor (beta chain) was determined in a study of control samples from healthy donors and cancer patients. Method: immunoSEQ multiplex PCR; TCRdb's copy keeps in-frame clones and lacks some. The sample holds about 110,000 clones; 90% are singletons and the top ten take 4% to 5.5%. The J segment lost 5 bases and the V segment lost 1 base, leaving 4 bases of the junction unmatched. The CDR3 runs to 15 residues. Germline V gene lookup returns CDR1 SGHDN and CDR2 FVKESK. The sequence was obtained from a human donor in good health. The donor label of this sample is uncertain. The sample comprised blood. The V and J genes are TRBV14 and TRBJ2-2, with 7 positions matching TRBD2. The CDR3 DNA sequence: TGTGCCAGCAGCCAAGTTTCAGCGGGGACCGGGGAGCTGTTTTTT. Residues: CASSQVSAGTGELFF.